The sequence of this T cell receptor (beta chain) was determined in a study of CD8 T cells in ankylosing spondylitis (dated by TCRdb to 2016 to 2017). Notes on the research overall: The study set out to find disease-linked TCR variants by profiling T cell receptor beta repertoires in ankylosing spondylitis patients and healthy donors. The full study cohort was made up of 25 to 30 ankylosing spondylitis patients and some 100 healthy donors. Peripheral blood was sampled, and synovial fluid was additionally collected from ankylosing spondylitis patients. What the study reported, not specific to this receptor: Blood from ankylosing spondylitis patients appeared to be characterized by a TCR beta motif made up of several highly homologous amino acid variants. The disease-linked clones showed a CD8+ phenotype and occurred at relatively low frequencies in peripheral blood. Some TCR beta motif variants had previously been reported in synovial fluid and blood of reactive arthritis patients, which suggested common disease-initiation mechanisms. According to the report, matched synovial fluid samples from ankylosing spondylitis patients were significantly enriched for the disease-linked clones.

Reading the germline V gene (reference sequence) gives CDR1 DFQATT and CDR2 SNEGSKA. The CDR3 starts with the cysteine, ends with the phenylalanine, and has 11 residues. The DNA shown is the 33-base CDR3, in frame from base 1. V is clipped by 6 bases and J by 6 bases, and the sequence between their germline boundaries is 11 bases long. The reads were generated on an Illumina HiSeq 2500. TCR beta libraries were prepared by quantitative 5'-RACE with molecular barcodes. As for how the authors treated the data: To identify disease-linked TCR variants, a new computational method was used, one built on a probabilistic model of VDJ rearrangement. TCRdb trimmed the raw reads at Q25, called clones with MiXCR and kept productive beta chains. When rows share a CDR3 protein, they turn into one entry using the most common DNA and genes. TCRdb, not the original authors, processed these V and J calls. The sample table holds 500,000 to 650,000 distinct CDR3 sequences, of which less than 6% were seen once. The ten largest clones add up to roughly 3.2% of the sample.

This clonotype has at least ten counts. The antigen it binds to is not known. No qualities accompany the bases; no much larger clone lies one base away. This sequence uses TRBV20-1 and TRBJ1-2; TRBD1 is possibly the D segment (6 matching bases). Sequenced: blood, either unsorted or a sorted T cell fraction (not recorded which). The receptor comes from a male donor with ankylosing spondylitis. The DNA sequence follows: TGCAGTGCGTCAGGGGATGATGGCTACACCTTC. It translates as CSASGDDGYTF.